This T cell receptor (beta chain) comes out of a study of cytomegalovirus exposure and HLA in healthy donors. The PCR ran on 60 Vbeta and 13 Jbeta primers. The table came from immunoSEQ multiplex PCR; TCRdb's copy has only in-frame clones and leaves some out. The sample has 120,000 or so clones, roughly 75% seen once. Sequencing input: PBMCs. This receptor was obtained from a woman between 50 and 59 years old in good health and CMV-seronegative.

CDR3 sequence reads: CASNPSLNTEAFF. Here the CDR3 DNA reads TGTGCCAGCAATCCGAGCTTGAACACTGAAGCTTTCTTT. The V call is TRBV6-1, the J call TRBJ1-1; D gene ambiguous. The CDR3 totals 13 residues. The V end lost 7 bases, the J end lost 0 bases, and 9 bases lay between the germline ends. CDR1 and CDR2 (germline): MNHNS, SASEGT.